These T cell receptor beta chains were read from a single sample in a study of shared clonotypes between healthy human individuals. Clones were sequenced by immunoSEQ multiplex PCR, and TCRdb holds only the in-frame ones, with some missing. The sample contains about 450,000 clones, roughly three quarters of which appear only once. The sequencing sample was made of PBMCs. These TCRs come from a woman in her thirties or forties in good health. Some clones in this sample may be carry-over from other donors' samples. Both conserved end residues are part of each CDR3. D genes are given only for firm matches. Clone size is stated in some rows and not others, as once, few, many or a class when expanded.

D gene: TRBD1; clone size: few; J gene: TRBJ2-3; V gene: TRBV5-4; CDR3 DNA: TGTGCCAGCAGCTTGGATGTGGACAGGGACACAGATACGCAGTATTTT; CDR3 protein: CASSLDVDRDTDTQYF
D gene: TRBD1; clone size: -; J gene: TRBJ1-1; V gene: TRBV2; CDR3 DNA: TGTGCCAGCAGAGGGGGACAGGGGGGAGCTGAAGCTTTCTTT; CDR3 protein: CASRGGQGGAEAFF
D gene: -; clone size: -; J gene: TRBJ2-1; V gene: TRBV29-1; CDR3 DNA: TGCAGCGTTGGCAGCTACAATGAGCAGTTCTTC; CDR3 protein: CSVGSYNEQFF
D gene: TRBD1; clone size: once; J gene: TRBJ2-1; V gene: TRBV25-1; CDR3 DNA: TGTGCCAGCAGTGTGGGACAGGGAGAGAGCTCCTACAATGAGCAGTTCTTC; CDR3 protein: CASSVGQGESSYNEQFF
D gene: TRBD2; clone size: -; J gene: TRBJ2-7; V gene: TRBV7-9; CDR3 DNA: TGTGCCAGCAGCCTAACTAGCGGGCACTCCTACGAGCAGTACTTC; CDR3 protein: CASSLTSGHSYEQYF
D gene: TRBD1; clone size: -; J gene: TRBJ2-3; V gene: TRBV11-1; CDR3 DNA: TGTGCCAGCAGGTTAACCGGGACAGACACAGATACGCAGTATTTT; CDR3 protein: CASRLTGTDTDTQYF
D gene: -; clone size: -; J gene: TRBJ2-7; V gene: TRBV27; CDR3 DNA: TGTGCCAGCAGGTTAGGAGGTCACCCCTCGCCGGAGCAGTACTTC; CDR3 protein: CASRLGGHPSPEQYF
D gene: -; clone size: -; J gene: TRBJ2-1; V gene: TRBV5-1; CDR3 DNA: TGCGCCAGCAGCCCACGGACCGCCTTGTTTGGGTCCTACAATGAGCAGTTCTTC; CDR3 protein: CASSPRTALFGSYNEQFF
D gene: TRBD1; clone size: -; J gene: TRBJ1-2; V gene: TRBV2; CDR3 DNA: TGTGCCAGCAGTGAAGAAAGGGGGCGGCATGGCTACACCTTC; CDR3 protein: CASSEERGRHGYTF
D gene: -; clone size: -; J gene: TRBJ2-1; V gene: TRBV6-6; CDR3 DNA: TGTGCCGCGGGACGCGGAGTCGGAGGGGATGAGCAGTTCTTC; CDR3 protein: CAAGRGVGGDEQFF